A single sample gave rise to the 21 T cell receptor beta chains below, sequenced in a study of response to subunit inactivated influenza vaccine. TCRdb reanalysed the RT-PCR reads using MiXCR and keeps one entry per CDR3 protein. In the table there are about 190,000 distinct CDR3 sequences, around an eighth of which are singletons. The material was CD8+ T cells sorted from PBMCs, obtained approximately 5 days after vaccination. Receptors originate from a man aged 50 to 60 who received an inactivated influenza vaccine.

This clonotype was observed a handful of times. The J gene is TRBJ1-4, the V gene TRBV2; D not resolved. Germline assignment: CDR1 SNHLY and CDR2 FYNNEI. V lost 4 bases and J lost 5, with 2 bases in between. The CDR3 sequence is 11 residues long. In DNA, the CDR3 is TGTGCCAGCAGTGGGAATGAAAAACTGTTTTTT. Translated: CASSGNEKLFF.

This clonotype has just a few counts. This rearrangement joins TRBV6-1 to TRBJ2-1; D may be TRBD1 or TRBD2 (5 bases each). Trimming stripped 2 bases from V and 6 bases from J, with 17 bases between. CDR1 and CDR2 from the germline V gene are MNHNS and SASEGT. The CDR3 spans 16 residues. CDR3 loop: CASSELTGAVGNEQFF. The DNA of the CDR3 is TGTGCCAGCAGTGAATTGACCGGGGCCGTAGGCAATGAGCAGTTCTTC.

The chain joins TRBV7-9 to TRBJ1-2; D is ambiguous. This CDR3 is built from 13 residues. V was clipped by 2 bases and J by 1 base, with 5 bases between them. Looked up from germline, CDR1 is SEHNR and CDR2 is FQNEAQ (reference sequence). CDR3 sequence: CASSLLVNYGYTF. In DNA, the CDR3 is TGTGCCAGCAGCTTACTCGTTAACTATGGCTACACCTTC.

This clonotype has a count of ten or more. In DNA, the CDR3 is TGTGCCAGCAGCTTAGGTCCAGGGGTTAACTATGGCTACACCTTC. It specifies CASSLGPGVNYGYTF. This chain links TRBV7-2 with TRBJ1-2; D is perhaps TRBD1 (6 bases). Germline CDR1 SGHTA, CDR2 FQGNSA. The CDR3 is made up of 15 amino acids. Deletions cut 1 base from V and 1 base from J, with 10 bases between.

This clonotype has a handful of counts. The V call is TRBV9, the J call TRBJ2-7; the match to TRBD1 covers 7 bases. The CDR3 is 17 amino acids. CDR1 and CDR2 from the germline V gene are SGDLS and YYNGEE. The junction had 11 bases not matched to a gene; V was cut back by 0 bases and J by 2 bases. CDR3 nucleotides: TGTGCCAGCAGCGTAGTGGACGGGGACAGCCATCCCTACGAGCAGTACTTC. It encodes CASSVVDGDSHPYEQYF.

This clonotype was seen many times. The genes are TRBV27 and TRBJ2-5; D perhaps matches TRBD1 (5 bases). V lost 3 bases to trimming and J lost 6 bases, with 11 bases between them. The germline gives CDR1 MNHEY, CDR2 SMNVEV (reference sequence). CDR3 length: 13 residues. CDR3 sequence: CASSFSRAKTQYF. CDR3 bases: TGTGCCAGCAGTTTTAGCAGGGCCAAGACCCAGTACTTC.

This clonotype was detected only a few times. This chain connects TRBV2 to TRBJ1-1; 7 nucleotides agree with TRBD1. The germline V gene encodes CDR1 SNHLY and CDR2 FYNNEI. V lost 8 bases and J lost 4; bases outside the gene matches: 10. The CDR3 extends over 14 amino acids. CDR3 loop: CASETGQTSTEAFF. The CDR3 DNA is TGTGCCAGCGAAACGGGACAGACAAGCACTGAAGCTTTCTTT.

The genes are TRBV9 and TRBJ1-4; 9 bases map to TRBD1. Germline V gene data show CDR1 as SGDLS and CDR2 as YYNGEE. Germline trimming cut 9 bases from V and 6 bases from J; bases unmatched to any gene: 3. The CDR3 length is 12 residues. Here the CDR3 reads CAKGQGHEKLFF. The CDR3 DNA reads as TGTGCCAAGGGACAGGGCCATGAAAAACTGTTTTTT.

V and J are TRBV12-3 or TRBV12-4 and TRBJ2-1; tentative D call: TRBD2 (5 bases). V shed 3 bases and J shed 10 bases, with 13 bases lying between them. The CDR3 has 13 residues. CDR3 coding DNA: TGTGCCAGCAGTTTGCCGCCTAGCAACGAGCAGTTCTTC. Translation: CASSLPPSNEQFF.

The J gene is TRBJ1-1, the V gene TRBV5-1; a weak D match, TRBD1 (6 bases). V dropped 4 bases and J dropped 5 bases, with 18 bases sitting between them. The CDR3 is made up of 15 amino acids. CDR1 is SGHRS, CDR2 YFSETQ, per germline. The CDR3 DNA sequence: TGCGCCAGCAGCCCCCCGGGGGGCGAGGGGACTGAAGCTTTCTTT. Its protein product is CASSPPGGEGTEAFF.

This clonotype has ten or more counts. This rearrangement joins TRBV7-8 to TRBJ2-1, with a tentative D call TRBD1 (6 bases). The germline CDR1 and CDR2 sequences are SGHVS and FQNEAQ. V shed 1 base and J shed 0 bases, with 16 bases lying between them. The CDR3 length is 18 residues. CDR3 nucleotide sequence: TGTGCCAGCAGCTTAGTTTGGGGGCGCGTGAGCTCCTACAATGAGCAGTTCTTC. Its translation is CASSLVWGRVSSYNEQFF.

The V and J genes are TRBV20-1 and TRBJ2-7; the D call may be TRBD1 or TRBD2 (7 bases each). V lost 1 base to trimming and J lost 4 bases, with 14 bases between them. Germline CDR1 reads DFQATT; CDR2 reads SNEGSKA (reference sequence). The CDR3 consists of 14 residues. The CDR3 is CSARGPGGVYEQYF. The CDR3 nucleotides read TGCAGTGCTAGAGGTCCAGGGGGGGTTTACGAGCAGTACTTC.

This clonotype was observed a few times. The V call is TRBV30, the J call TRBJ2-1; D is possibly TRBD2 (5 bases). The CDR3 loop spans 15 amino acids. CDR1 and CDR2 (germline): GTSNPN, SVGIG (reference sequence). The V and J ends lost 0 bases and 1 base respectively, with 10 bases between them. The CDR3 DNA reads as TGTGCCTGGAGTGTTGAGGGCCCATCCTACAATGAGCAGTTCTTC. It is translated as CAWSVEGPSYNEQFF.

This clonotype was detected only a few times. V is TRBV5-1 and J is TRBJ1-4; D gene uncertain. Germline V CDR1 and CDR2: SGHRS, YFSETQ. CDR3 length: 15 amino acids. Trimming removed 0 bases from V and 5 bases from J, with 11 bases in between. CDR3 protein: CASSLEGSLNEKLFF. The CDR3 nucleotides read TGCGCCAGCAGCTTGGAAGGCAGTTTAAATGAAAAACTGTTTTTT.

The genes are TRBV5-1 and TRBJ2-7; no firm D call. The CDR3 consists of 14 residues. Germline values: CDR1 SGHRS, CDR2 YFSETQ. V was clipped by 0 bases and J by 2 bases, with 9 bases between them. The CDR3 loop reads CASSLGAQAYEQYF. The CDR3 nucleotides are TGCGCCAGCAGCTTGGGGGCTCAGGCCTACGAGCAGTACTTC. Based on the CDR3 plus reference TRBV5-1 and TRBJ2-7, the full variable domain is KAGVTQTPRYLIKTRGQQVTLSCSPISGHRSVSWYQQTPGQGLQFLFEYFSETQRNKGNFPGRFSGRQFSNSRSEMNVSTLELGDSALYLCASSLGAQAYEQYFGPGTRLTVT.

This clonotype was counted ten times or more. CDR3 loop: CASSLRETGSNEQFF. The CDR3 bases are TGTGCCAGCAGCTTAAGGGAAACAGGGAGCAATGAGCAGTTCTTC. V gene TRBV7-9 combines with J gene TRBJ2-1, with D possibly TRBD1 on 6 matching bases. With 2 bases removed from V and 6 bases from J, the gap between germline ends came to 14 bases. The CDR3 runs to 15 residues. Germline lookup yields CDR1 SEHNR and CDR2 FQNEAQ (reference sequence).

The table lists this clonotype with a few counts. The chain employs TRBV2 and TRBJ2-7; tentative D call: TRBD1 (5 bases). CDR1 and CDR2 from the germline V gene are SNHLY and FYNNEI. The CDR3 runs 13 residues. V lost 7 bases, J lost 0 bases, and 10 bases lay in between. The CDR3: CASMTATSYEQYF. The CDR3 DNA follows: TGTGCCAGCATGACAGCGACCTCCTACGAGCAGTACTTC.

There are a few counts of this clonotype. V and J are TRBV6-5 and TRBJ2-3; no definite D call. The CDR3 consists of 15 residues. V was clipped by 4 bases and J by 2 bases, with 13 bases between them. Germline assignment: CDR1 MNHEY and CDR2 SVGAGI. The CDR3: CASSFGQVVTDTQYF. The DNA for the CDR3 is TGTGCCAGCAGTTTTGGGCAGGTGGTCACAGATACGCAGTATTTT.

Only a few counts were recorded for this clonotype. The rearrangement uses TRBV6-1 and TRBJ2-1, with TRBD2 as a possible D gene (5 bases). Deletions cut 8 bases from V and 0 bases from J, with 11 bases between. The germline CDR1 and CDR2 sequences are MNHNS and SASEGT. The CDR3 extends over 14 amino acids. CDR3 in amino acids: CASWESSSYNEQFF. The CDR3 DNA reads TGTGCCAGCTGGGAGAGCAGCTCCTACAATGAGCAGTTCTTC.

This clonotype was detected a few times. The rearrangement links TRBV4-1 to TRBJ2-5, with D tentatively TRBD1 (6 bases). The CDR3 is 15 residues long. Germline values: CDR1 MGHRA, CDR2 YSYEKL. V shed 4 bases and J shed 1 base, with 13 bases lying between them. The CDR3 loop reads CASSRTGIPQETQYF. Here the CDR3 DNA reads TGCGCCAGCAGCCGAACAGGGATCCCCCAAGAGACCCAGTACTTC.

The J gene is TRBJ2-2, the V gene TRBV9, with 7 bases matching TRBD2. The CDR3 runs to 14 residues. In germline, CDR1 is SGDLS, CDR2 YYNGEE. V trimming: 0 bases; J trimming: 7 bases; junction bases outside the gene matches: 3. The CDR3, as DNA: TGTGCCAGCAGCGTAGGACTAGCTGTCGGGGAGCTGTTTTTT. The encoded protein is CASSVGLAVGELFF.